This TCR beta chain was captured in a study of T cell repertoires in ileal Crohn's disease. Study-level information: From the surgical specimen's inflamed ileum, biopsies were taken as M0.

Study observations and caveats: Sorted CD8 T cells held more high-frequency clones than CD4. All patients with clonality above 26.8% had endoscopic recurrence.

Libraries were prepared by immunoSEQ multiplex PCR; TCRdb keeps only in-frame clonotypes and omits some of them. Of some 17,000 clones listed, 70% to 80% are singletons. In germline, CDR1 is SGHRS, CDR2 YFSETQ. Trimming at V came to 0 bases and at J to 5 bases, leaving 13 bases not matched to a gene. The CDR3 totals 18 residues. In its sample, this clone was seen once. The antigen is undetermined. Sample time point: inflamed ileum from the surgical specimen. Patients were adults with ileal or ileocolonic Crohn's disease needing resection. This receptor was identified in an adult with Crohn's disease. The sample taken for sequencing was ileal tissue. This rearrangement joins TRBV5-1 to TRBJ2-3; 9 bases are a match to TRBD1. As DNA, the CDR3 is TGCGCCAGCAGCTTGGGAGACAGGGGGTACCCGCGTGGAGATACGCAGTATTTT. It is translated as CASSLGDRGYPRGDTQYF.